The 14 T cell receptor beta chains below all came from one sample that was sequenced in a study of T cells in tuberculosis. Profiling relied on immunoSEQ multiplex PCR, and the TCRdb table lists in-frame clones only, not all of them. This table has more than 35,000 clones, about 94% appearing once. Sequencing input: PBMCs. The receptors originated from a donor aged 10-29 years with latent tuberculosis or without tuberculosis infection.

The chain carries TRBV14 and TRBJ1-2, with TRBD1 matching over 7 bases. CDR1 is SGHDN and CDR2 is FVKESK in the germline V gene. CDR3 length equals 13 residues. With 4 bases clipped from V and 7 bases from J, the junction kept 6 bases outside the gene matches. The CDR3 DNA reads TGTGCCAGCAGCCTTGGGACAGTACTTGGCTACACCTTC. Its protein is CASSLGTVLGYTF. Combining the CDR3 with reference TRBV14 and TRBJ1-2 gives the whole variable domain EAGVTQFPSHSVIEKGQTVTLRCDPISGHDNLYWYRRVMGKEIKFLLHFVKESKQDESGMPNNRFLAERTGGTYSTLKVQPAELEDSGVYFCASSLGTVLGYTFGSGTRLTVV.

The chain is built from TRBV7-9 and TRBJ1-2, with 9 positions matching TRBD1. This CDR3 region has 14 residues. From germline, CDR1 is SEHNR and CDR2 FQNEAQ (reference sequence). The V and J ends lost 5 bases and 7 bases, in that order; junction bases with no gene match: 8. CDR3: CASSLGQGTSGYTF. In nucleotides, the CDR3 is TGTGCCAGCAGCCTGGGACAGGGAACCTCTGGCTACACCTTC.

V usage is TRBV7-8 and J usage is TRBJ1-2, with D tentatively TRBD1 (6 bases). With 7 bases removed from V and 4 bases from J, the gap between germline ends came to 16 bases. The CDR3 is 14 amino acids. Germline assignment: CDR1 SGHVS and CDR2 FQNEAQ. The CDR3 sequence: CASTPQTGPYGYTF. For the CDR3, the DNA is TGTGCCAGCACCCCTCAAACAGGGCCCTATGGCTACACCTTC.

V and J are TRBV30 and TRBJ1-5; 8 nucleotides match TRBD1. CDR1 is GTSNPN and CDR2 is SVGIG in the germline V gene (reference sequence). The V gene end was trimmed by 4 bases and the J gene end by 5 bases; junction bases not matched to a gene: 4. The CDR3 extends over 13 amino acids. The CDR3 DNA sequence: TGTGCCTGGACCCCAGGGGGCCATCAGCCCCAGCATTTT. It translates to CAWTPGGHQPQHF.

V and J are TRBV4-1 and TRBJ2-4, with TRBD2 matching 8 bases. Germline CDR1 reads MGHRA; CDR2 reads YSYEKL. The CDR3 extends over 14 amino acids. V was pared by 3 bases and J by 8 bases, with 6 bases of the junction left unmatched. The CDR3 DNA reads as TGCGCCAGCAGCCACTTAGCGGGGTTGGACATTCAGTACTTC. This codes for CASSHLAGLDIQYF.

This clone was detected only once. The V call is TRBV7-2, the J call TRBJ1-1; possibly TRBD1 for D (6 bases). CDR3 size: 13 residues. Germline V lookup: CDR1 SGHTA, CDR2 FQGNSA. The germline V and J ends were trimmed by 5 bases and 5 bases, with 12 bases remaining between them. DNA for the CDR3: TGTGCCAGCAGCCCGGGGAGGGGGACTGAAGCTTTCTTT. Translated: CASSPGRGTEAFF.

This chain uses TRBV7-3 with TRBJ2-2, with 7 bases fitting TRBD1. Losses at the gene ends were 0 bases for V and 2 bases for J; bases not matched to a gene: 3. CDR3 size: 16 residues. Germline V gene data show CDR1 as SGHTA and CDR2 as FQGTGA. The CDR3 DNA reads as TGTGCCAGCAGCTTAACCGGGACAGACAACACCGGGGAGCTGTTTTTT. This gives the protein CASSLTGTDNTGELFF.

This clone occurred once. CDR3 sequence reads: CASSFPGQRDLNTEAFF. The CDR3 DNA reads TGTGCCAGCAGCTTCCCGGGACAGCGCGACTTGAACACTGAAGCTTTCTTT. The chain couples TRBV5-4 to TRBJ1-1; TRBD1 agrees at 7 bases. Germline V lookup: CDR1 SGHNT, CDR2 YYREEE (reference sequence). This CDR3 is 17 amino acids long. V gave up 2 bases and J gave up 0 bases; unmatched junction bases: 10.

The chain carries TRBV9 and TRBJ2-3; D possibly corresponds to TRBD1 (6 bases). The CDR3 extends over 16 amino acids. Germline CDR1 is SGDLS and CDR2 is YYNGEE. Trimming removed 4 bases from V and 6 bases from J, with 21 bases in between. The CDR3 DNA follows: TGTGCCAGCAGCCCAGAGAAGAGGTTGGGGGCGGATACGCAGTATTTT. Protein: CASSPEKRLGADTQYF.

This chain uses TRBV6-1 with TRBJ1-5; D remains unclear. The CDR3 runs 13 residues. Germline-derived CDR1 and CDR2 are MNHNS and SASEGT. The ends were cut back, 6 bases at V and 2 bases at J, with 8 bases in the middle. CDR3: CASRVGGNQPQHF. The CDR3 nucleotides are TGTGCCAGCAGGGTCGGGGGCAATCAGCCCCAGCATTTT.

The V call is TRBV19, the J call TRBJ1-5; D unclear. The CDR3 covers 16 residues. Trimming took 3 bases from V and 0 from J, leaving 12 bases between them. Germline V gene lookup returns CDR1 LNHDA and CDR2 SQIVND (reference sequence). The CDR3 DNA reads TGTGCCAGTAGTATCCCGGGAGATTATAGCAATCAGCCCCAGCATTTT. Protein sequence: CASSIPGDYSNQPQHF.

This rearrangement joins TRBV6-1 to TRBJ2-7; a weak D match, TRBD2 (6 bases). The CDR3 totals 14 residues. CDR1 MNHNS and CDR2 SASEGT come from the germline V gene. With 7 bases removed from V and 6 bases from J, the gap between germline ends came to 19 bases. The CDR3 nucleotides read TGTGCCAGCACCAAGAGGAATAAGGGACTCGAGCAGTACTTC. Translation gives CASTKRNKGLEQYF.

The chain uses TRBV5-8 and TRBJ2-3, with 9 bases lining up with TRBD1. V lost 4 bases and J lost 3; bases outside the gene matches: 3. Germline V CDR1 and CDR2: SGHTS, YDEGEE. The length of the CDR3 is 14 residues. CDR3 in amino acids: CASSPGTGTDTQYF. The CDR3 DNA sequence: TGTGCCAGCAGCCCCGGGACAGGGACAGATACGCAGTATTTT.

This clone showed up just once. The chain combines TRBV19 with TRBJ2-3; 7 nucleotides align to TRBD2. Unmatched junction bases numbered 0, after V lost 4 bases and J lost 5 bases. This CDR3 spans 12 amino acids. Germline V gene sequence: CDR1 LNHDA, CDR2 SQIVND (reference sequence). In DNA, the CDR3 is TGTGCCAGTAGTAGCGGGGGAGATACGCAGTATTTT. Translation gives CASSSGGDTQYF.